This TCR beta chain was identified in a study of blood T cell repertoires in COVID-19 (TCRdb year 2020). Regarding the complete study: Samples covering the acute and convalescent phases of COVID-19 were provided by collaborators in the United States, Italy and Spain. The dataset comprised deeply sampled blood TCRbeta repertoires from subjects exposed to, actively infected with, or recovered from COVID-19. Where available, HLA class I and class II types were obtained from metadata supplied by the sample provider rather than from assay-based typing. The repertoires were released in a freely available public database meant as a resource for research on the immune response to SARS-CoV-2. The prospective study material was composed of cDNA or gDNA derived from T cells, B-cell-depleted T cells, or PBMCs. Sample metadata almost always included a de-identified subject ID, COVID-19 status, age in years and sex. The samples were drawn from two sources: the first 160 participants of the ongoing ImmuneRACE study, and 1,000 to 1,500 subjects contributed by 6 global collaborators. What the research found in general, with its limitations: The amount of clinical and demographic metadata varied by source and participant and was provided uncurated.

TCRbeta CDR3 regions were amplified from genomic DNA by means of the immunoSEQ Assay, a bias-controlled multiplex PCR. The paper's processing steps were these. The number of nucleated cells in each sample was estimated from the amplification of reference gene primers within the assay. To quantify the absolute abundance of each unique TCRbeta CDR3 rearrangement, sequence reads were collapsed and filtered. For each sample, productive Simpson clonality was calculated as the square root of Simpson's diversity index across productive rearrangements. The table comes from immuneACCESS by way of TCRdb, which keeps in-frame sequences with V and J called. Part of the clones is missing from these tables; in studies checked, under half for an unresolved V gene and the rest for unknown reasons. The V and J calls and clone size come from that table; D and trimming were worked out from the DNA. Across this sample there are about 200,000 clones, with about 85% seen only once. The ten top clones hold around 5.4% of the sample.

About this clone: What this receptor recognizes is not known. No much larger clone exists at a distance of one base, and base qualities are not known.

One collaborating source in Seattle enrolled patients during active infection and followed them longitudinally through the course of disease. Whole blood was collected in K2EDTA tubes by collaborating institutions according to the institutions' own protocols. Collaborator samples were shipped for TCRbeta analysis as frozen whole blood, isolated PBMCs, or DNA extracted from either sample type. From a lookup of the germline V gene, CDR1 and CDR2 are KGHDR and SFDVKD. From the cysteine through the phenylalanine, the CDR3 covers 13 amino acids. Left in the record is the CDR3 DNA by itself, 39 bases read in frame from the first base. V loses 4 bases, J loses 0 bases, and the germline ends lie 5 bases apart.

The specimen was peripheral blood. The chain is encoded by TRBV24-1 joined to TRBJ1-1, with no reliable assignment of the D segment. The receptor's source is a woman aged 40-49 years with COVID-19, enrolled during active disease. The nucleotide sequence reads TGTGCCACCAGTGAGGGCCTGAACACTGAAGCTTTCTTT. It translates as CATSEGLNTEAFF.